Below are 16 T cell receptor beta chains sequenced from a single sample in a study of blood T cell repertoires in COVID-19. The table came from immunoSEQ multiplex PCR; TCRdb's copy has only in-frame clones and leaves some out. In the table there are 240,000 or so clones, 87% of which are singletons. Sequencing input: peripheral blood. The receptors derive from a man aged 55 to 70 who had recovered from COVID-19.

CDR3: CATQSTGFSYNEQFF. As DNA, the CDR3 is TGTGCCACTCAATCTACAGGGTTTTCCTACAATGAGCAGTTCTTC. The J gene is TRBJ2-1, the V gene TRBV19, with D possibly TRBD1 on 6 matching bases. The CDR3 length is 15 residues. Germline V gene lookup returns CDR1 LNHDA and CDR2 SQIVND (reference sequence). The V end was cut by 10 bases, the J end by 1 base, with 17 bases between. Supplemented by reference TRBV19 and TRBJ2-1, the full variable domain reads DGGITQSPKYLFRKEGQNVTLSCEQNLNHDAMYWYRQDPGQGLRLIYYSQIVNDFQKGDIAEGYSVSREKKESFPLTVTSAQKNPTAFYLCATQSTGFSYNEQFFGPGTRLTVL.

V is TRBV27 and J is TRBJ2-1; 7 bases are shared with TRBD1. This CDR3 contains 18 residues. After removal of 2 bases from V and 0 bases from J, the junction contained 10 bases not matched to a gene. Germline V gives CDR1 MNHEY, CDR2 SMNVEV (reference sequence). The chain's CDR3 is CASSLAPRGGVSYNEQFF. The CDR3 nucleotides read TGTGCCAGCAGTTTAGCTCCTCGAGGGGGCGTCTCCTACAATGAGCAGTTCTTC.

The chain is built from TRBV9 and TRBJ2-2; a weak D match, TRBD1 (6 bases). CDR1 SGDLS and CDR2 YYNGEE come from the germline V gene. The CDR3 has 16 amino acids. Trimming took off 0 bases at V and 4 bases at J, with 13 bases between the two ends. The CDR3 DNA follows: TGTGCCAGCAGCGTAGGATTCACAGGGCCCACCGGGGAGCTGTTTTTT. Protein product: CASSVGFTGPTGELFF.

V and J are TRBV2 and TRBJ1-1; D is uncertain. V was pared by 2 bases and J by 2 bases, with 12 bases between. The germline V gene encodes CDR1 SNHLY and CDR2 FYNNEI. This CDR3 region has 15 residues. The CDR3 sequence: CASSEQARHNTEAFF. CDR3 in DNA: TGTGCCAGCAGTGAACAGGCTCGCCATAACACTGAAGCTTTCTTT. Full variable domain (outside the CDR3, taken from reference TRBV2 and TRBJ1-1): EPEVTQTPSHQVTQMGQEVILRCVPISNHLYFYWYRQILGQKVEFLVSFYNNEISEKSEIFDDQFSVERPDGSNFTLKIRSTKLEDSAMYFCASSEQARHNTEAFFGQGTRLTVV.

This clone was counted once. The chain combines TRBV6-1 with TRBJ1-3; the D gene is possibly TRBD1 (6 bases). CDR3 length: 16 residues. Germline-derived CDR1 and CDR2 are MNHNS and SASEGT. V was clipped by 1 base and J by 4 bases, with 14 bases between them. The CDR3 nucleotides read TGTGCCAGCAGTGAAGTTTACAGGGTGGGCGGAAACACCATATATTTT. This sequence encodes CASSEVYRVGGNTIYF.

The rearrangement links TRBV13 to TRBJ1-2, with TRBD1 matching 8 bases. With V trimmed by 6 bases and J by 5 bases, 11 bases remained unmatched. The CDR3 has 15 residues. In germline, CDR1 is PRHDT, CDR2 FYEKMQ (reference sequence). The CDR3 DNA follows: TGTGCCAGCAGGGACTCCAGGGGGCATAAGTATGGCTACACCTTC. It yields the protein CASRDSRGHKYGYTF.

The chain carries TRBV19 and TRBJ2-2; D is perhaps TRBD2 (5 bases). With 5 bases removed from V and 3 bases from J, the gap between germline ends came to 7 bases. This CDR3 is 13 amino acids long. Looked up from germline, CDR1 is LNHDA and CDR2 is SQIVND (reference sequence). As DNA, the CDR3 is TGTGCCAGTAGTCAGAGGGACACCGGGGAGCTGTTTTTT. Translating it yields CASSQRDTGELFF.

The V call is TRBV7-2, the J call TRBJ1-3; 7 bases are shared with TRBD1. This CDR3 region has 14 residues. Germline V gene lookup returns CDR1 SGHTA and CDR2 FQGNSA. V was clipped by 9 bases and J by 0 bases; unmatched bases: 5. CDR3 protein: CASRQGHSGNTIYF. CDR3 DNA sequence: TGTGCCAGTCGACAGGGTCACTCTGGAAACACCATATATTTT.

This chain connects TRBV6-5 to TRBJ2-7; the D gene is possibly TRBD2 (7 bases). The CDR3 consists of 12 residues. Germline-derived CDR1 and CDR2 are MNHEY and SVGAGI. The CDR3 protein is CAGGRFSYEQYF. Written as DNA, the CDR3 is TGTGCGGGGGGGCGGTTCTCCTACGAGCAGTACTTC.

CDR3 nucleotide sequence: TGTGCCAGCAGTGATACAAACACAGATACGCAGTATTTT. Its protein is CASSDTNTDTQYF. The chain uses TRBV6-1 and TRBJ2-3; D is ambiguous. Germline CDR1 MNHNS, CDR2 SASEGT. Trimming removed 3 bases at V and 2 bases at J, with 6 bases between. The CDR3 consists of 13 residues.

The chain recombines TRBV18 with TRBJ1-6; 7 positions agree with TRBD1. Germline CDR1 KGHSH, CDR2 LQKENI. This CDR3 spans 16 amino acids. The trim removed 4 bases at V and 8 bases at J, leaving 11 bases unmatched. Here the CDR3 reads CASSQDRVPSHSPLHF. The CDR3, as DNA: TGTGCCAGCTCACAAGACAGGGTCCCGTCACATTCACCCCTCCACTTT.

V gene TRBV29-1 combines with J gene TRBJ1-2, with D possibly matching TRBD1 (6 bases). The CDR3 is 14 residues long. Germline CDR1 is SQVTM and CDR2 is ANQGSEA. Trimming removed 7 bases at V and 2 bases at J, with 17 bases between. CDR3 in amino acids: CSGQGTDGNYGYTF. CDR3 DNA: TGCAGCGGGCAGGGGACGGACGGGAACTATGGCTACACCTTC.

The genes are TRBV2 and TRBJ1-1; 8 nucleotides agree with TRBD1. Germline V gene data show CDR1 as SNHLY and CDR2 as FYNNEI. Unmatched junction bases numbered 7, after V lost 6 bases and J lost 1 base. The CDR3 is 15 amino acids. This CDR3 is CASSAPDRANTEAFF. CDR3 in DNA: TGTGCCAGCAGCGCTCCGGACAGGGCGAACACTGAAGCTTTCTTT.

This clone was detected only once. CDR3 sequence: CASSYSPQGARNTGELFF. CDR3 in DNA: TGTGCCAGCAGTTACTCGCCTCAGGGGGCTCGAAACACCGGGGAGCTGTTTTTT. The gene calls are TRBV6-2 or TRBV6-3 and TRBJ2-2, with 8 bases lining up with TRBD1. Germline V gene data show CDR1 as MNHEY and CDR2 as SVGEGT. V lost 0 bases and J lost 2; bases outside the gene matches: 8. The CDR3 contains 18 residues.

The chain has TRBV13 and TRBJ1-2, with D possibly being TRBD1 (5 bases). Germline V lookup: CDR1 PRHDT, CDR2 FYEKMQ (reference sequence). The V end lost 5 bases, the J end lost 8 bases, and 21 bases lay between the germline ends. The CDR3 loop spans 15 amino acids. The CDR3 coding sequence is TGTGCCAGCAGCGACGATCGGGGGGTGAAGAGCGGCTACACCTTC. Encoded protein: CASSDDRGVKSGYTF.

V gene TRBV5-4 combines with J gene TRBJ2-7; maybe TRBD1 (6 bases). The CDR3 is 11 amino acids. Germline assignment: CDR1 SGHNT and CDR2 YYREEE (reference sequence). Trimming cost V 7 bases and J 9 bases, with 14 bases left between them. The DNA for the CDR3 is TGTGCCAGCCAAGGACAGTCCGGGCAGTACTTC. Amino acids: CASQGQSGQYF.